This T cell receptor beta chain was recovered during a study of blood T cell repertoires in COVID-19. Germline V lookup: CDR1 LGHDT, CDR2 YNNKEL (reference sequence). Trimming took off 7 bases at V and 4 bases at J, with 8 bases between the two ends. This CDR3 has 13 amino acids. The method was immunoSEQ multiplex PCR; TCRdb's version includes in-frame clones alone and lacks a portion of them. The profile covers 40,000 or so clones, with nearly 90% appearing a single time and approximately 4.5% taken by the ten largest. This TCR derives from a man in his fifties or sixties with COVID-19, enrolled during active disease. The sequenced material came from peripheral blood. The V call is TRBV3-1 (or the pseudogene TRBV3-2), the J call TRBJ2-6; D is uncertain. The CDR3, as DNA: TGTGCCAGCACCCATATGGGGGCCAACGTCCTGACTTTC. It translates to CASTHMGANVLTF.